This T cell receptor (beta chain) was sequenced in a study of CD8 T cells in Susac syndrome. Germline-derived CDR1 and CDR2 are SGHAT and FQNNGV. Trimming stripped 7 bases from V and 6 bases from J, with 11 bases between. This CDR3 has 12 amino acids. RNA, at about 0.45 to 1 ug, was reverse transcribed with random hexamers. MiXCR was run by TCRdb on the immunoSEQ multiplex PCR reads, yielding one entry per CDR3 protein. The sample has almost 450,000 distinct CDR3 sequences; approximately 89% are singletons. The sequence derives from a human donor with multiple sclerosis. Sequences were obtained from CD8+ T cells from PBMCs. The chain couples TRBV11-2 to TRBJ2-3; no firm D call. The CDR3 region is CASTNGWDTQYF. CDR3 nucleotides: TGTGCCAGCACTAACGGGTGGGATACGCAGTATTTT.